This T cell receptor beta chain derives from a study of Graves' ophthalmopathy and Graves' hyperthyroidism. The wider study: Ahead of any treatment, peripheral blood was obtained at the initial diagnosis.

General study findings and limits: The model's ophthalmopathy progression predictions had more than 55% sensitivity and over 72% specificity.

CDR1 is LNHDA and CDR2 is SQIVND in the germline V gene (reference sequence). J was trimmed by 4 bases and V by 6 bases; bases with no gene match: 13. The CDR3 extends over 16 amino acids. With regard to this clonotype: Its matching antigen is unknown.

Active ophthalmopathy (CAS at least 3, NOSPECS at least 4), lasting under 3 months. For repertoire sequencing, the TCR beta CDR3 regions were amplified from RNA transcripts. In the first round, RT-PCR was carried out with HTBI primers, and a multiplex PCR formed the second round. MiXCR was run by TCRdb on the multiplex PCR reads, yielding one entry per CDR3 protein. The sample shows hundreds of thousands of distinct CDR3 sequences, approximately 40% of them seen only once. J is TRBJ1-2 and V is TRBV19, with TRBD1 matching over 8 bases. The sequence was obtained from an adult man with Graves' ophthalmopathy. Sequencing used peripheral blood. The CDR3 coding sequence is TGTGCCAGTAGGGAGACAGGGGCAAACTATGGCTATGGCTACACCTTC. Protein sequence: CASRETGANYGYGYTF.